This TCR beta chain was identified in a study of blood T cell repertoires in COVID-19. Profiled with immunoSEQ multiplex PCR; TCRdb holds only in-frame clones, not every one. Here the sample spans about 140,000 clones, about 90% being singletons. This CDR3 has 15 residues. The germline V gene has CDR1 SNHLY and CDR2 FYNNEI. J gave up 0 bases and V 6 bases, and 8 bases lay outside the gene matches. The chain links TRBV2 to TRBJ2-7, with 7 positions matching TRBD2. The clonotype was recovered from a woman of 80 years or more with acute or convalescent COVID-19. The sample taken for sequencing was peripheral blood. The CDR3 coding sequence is TGTGCCAGCAGCCAGGGAGGGACCAGCTCCTACGAGCAGTACTTC. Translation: CASSQGGTSSYEQYF.